The 30 T cell receptor beta chains below all came from one sample that was sequenced in a study of cytomegalovirus exposure and HLA in healthy donors. The protocol was immunoSEQ multiplex PCR, while the TCRdb copy is restricted to in-frame clones and leaves out a portion. The table shows some 86,000 clones, with more than 85% occurring only once. The sample taken for sequencing was PBMCs. The receptors shown here come from a young woman in good health and CMV-seronegative.

This chain joins TRBV19 and TRBJ2-2, with D perhaps TRBD1 (6 bases). From germline, CDR1 is LNHDA and CDR2 SQIVND (reference sequence). Trimming took off 7 bases at V and 1 base at J, with 7 bases between the two ends. The CDR3 length is 13 residues. The CDR3 reads CASMTGNTGELFF. The CDR3 DNA follows: TGTGCCAGTATGACAGGGAACACCGGGGAGCTGTTTTTT.

The CDR3 here is CASTSGSKNEQFF. As DNA, the CDR3 is TGTGCCAGCACTAGCGGGAGTAAAAATGAGCAGTTCTTC. The gene calls are TRBV9 and TRBJ2-1, with 10 bases lining up with TRBD2. V shed 6 bases, J shed 7 bases, and the junction held 4 bases outside the gene matches. This CDR3 has 13 residues. CDR1 and CDR2 (germline): SGDLS, YYNGEE.

The chain carries TRBV7-3 and TRBJ2-1; TRBD2 agrees at 9 bases. The V and J ends lost 2 bases and 9 bases, in that order; junction bases with no gene match: 11. The CDR3 contains 16 residues. CDR1 and CDR2 from the germline V gene are SGHTA and FQGTGA. In DNA form, the CDR3 reads TGTGCCAGCAGCTTACGTAGCGGGGGATCCCCCAGTGAGCAGTTCTTC. Its protein product is CASSLRSGGSPSEQFF. Based on the CDR3 plus reference TRBV7-3 and TRBJ2-1, the full variable domain is GAGVSQTPSNKVTEKGKYVELRCDPISGHTALYWYRQSLGQGPEFLIYFQGTGAADDSGLPNDRFFAVRPEGSVSTLKIQRTERGDSAVYLCASSLRSGGSPSEQFFGPGTRLTVL.

V usage is TRBV28 and J usage is TRBJ1-1; 7 positions agree with TRBD1. V trimming: 6 bases; J trimming: 0 bases; junction bases outside the gene matches: 13. Germline V gene sequence: CDR1 MDHEN, CDR2 SYDVKM. The CDR3 spans 17 residues. CDR3 nucleotide sequence: TGTGCCAGCAGCGCTGGGCTCACAGGGGCTGTGAACACTGAAGCTTTCTTT. Protein product: CASSAGLTGAVNTEAFF.

The chain employs TRBV5-6 and TRBJ1-5, with 9 bases aligning to TRBD1. The germline V gene encodes CDR1 SGHDT and CDR2 YYEEEE. V lost 4 bases, J lost 2 bases, and 13 bases stayed unmatched. The CDR3 consists of 18 residues. The CDR3 nucleotides read TGTGCCAGCAGCGCTCGGGACAGGGTAGGGTGGGGCAATCAGCCCCAGCATTTT. Translation: CASSARDRVGWGNQPQHF.

This chain links TRBV10-1 with TRBJ1-5, with D unresolved. This CDR3 spans 15 amino acids. Germline V gives CDR1 WNHNN, CDR2 SYGVQD (reference sequence). Between the trimmed V and J ends, which lost 9 bases and 7 bases, there was a span of 22 bases. The CDR3 nucleotides are TGCGCCAGGCGGGAGGACGAGAGGGCTGGCCAGCCCCAGCATTTT. This encodes CARREDERAGQPQHF.

V usage is TRBV18 and J usage is TRBJ1-5; 7 bases line up with TRBD1. Germline CDR1 reads KGHSH; CDR2 reads LQKENI. The CDR3 has 15 amino acids. With 3 bases clipped from V and 5 bases from J, the junction kept 7 bases outside the gene matches. This chain's CDR3 is CASSPGQGGYQPQHF. The CDR3 coding sequence is TGTGCCAGCTCACCCGGGCAGGGGGGCTATCAGCCCCAGCATTTT.

The J gene is TRBJ2-5, the V gene TRBV5-1; D may be TRBD1 (5 bases). The CDR3 extends over 13 amino acids. Trimming stripped 6 bases from V and 4 bases from J, with 13 bases between. Germline CDR1 reads SGHRS; CDR2 reads YFSETQ. The CDR3 region is CASKQGSGETQYF. The CDR3 DNA follows: TGCGCCAGCAAGCAGGGCTCCGGAGAGACCCAGTACTTC. Variable domain in full (rest from reference TRBV5-1 and TRBJ2-5): KAGVTQTPRYLIKTRGQQVTLSCSPISGHRSVSWYQQTPGQGLQFLFEYFSETQRNKGNFPGRFSGRQFSNSRSEMNVSTLELGDSALYLCASKQGSGETQYFGPGTRLLVL.

V usage is TRBV11-2 and J usage is TRBJ2-3; D not certain. V gave up 5 bases and J gave up 3 bases, with 6 bases separating them. CDR1 is SGHAT, CDR2 FQNNGV, per germline. The CDR3 is made up of 12 amino acids. The CDR3: CASSRWTDTQYF. The DNA of the CDR3 is TGTGCCAGCAGCCGGTGGACAGATACGCAGTATTTT.

The genes are TRBV6-5 and TRBJ2-7, with D unclear. Between the trimmed V and J ends, which lost 4 bases and 0 bases, there was a span of 16 bases. Germline V gives CDR1 MNHEY, CDR2 SVGAGI. The CDR3 contains 16 residues. CDR3 nucleotide sequence: TGTGCCAGCAGTTCACTGAGCCGAAAGAGCTCCTACGAGCAGTACTTC. It encodes CASSSLSRKSSYEQYF.

The gene calls are TRBV9 and TRBJ2-3; 11 bases are a match to TRBD2. The V segment lost 5 bases and the J segment 5 bases; nucleotides outside the gene matches: 7. Germline V gene sequence: CDR1 SGDLS, CDR2 YYNGEE. This CDR3 has 15 amino acids. CDR3 amino acids: CASSHSGRAGDTQYF. The CDR3 nucleotides are TGTGCCAGCAGTCATAGCGGGAGGGCCGGAGATACGCAGTATTTT.

This clone occurred once. The genes are TRBV6-6 and TRBJ1-3, with D perhaps matching TRBD1 (5 bases). The CDR3 totals 16 residues. Looked up from germline, CDR1 is MNHNY and CDR2 is SVGAGI (reference sequence). V was cut by 2 bases and J by 2 bases, with 13 bases left in between. Here the CDR3 reads CASSYGAGRPGNTIYF. The CDR3 DNA sequence: TGTGCCAGCAGTTACGGGGCAGGGAGGCCTGGAAACACCATATATTTT.

This clone was seen only once. The chain recombines TRBV10-3 with TRBJ2-7; 7 nucleotides agree with TRBD1. The ends lost 5 bases at V and 4 bases at J; junction bases unmatched: 2. Germline V lookup: CDR1 ENHRY, CDR2 SYGVKD. The CDR3 contains 12 residues. The chain's CDR3 is CAISTTGYEQYF. The CDR3 nucleotides are TGTGCCATCAGTACGACAGGGTACGAGCAGTACTTC.

The gene calls are TRBV7-9 and TRBJ1-1, with 9 positions matching TRBD1. J gave up 6 bases and V 1 base, and 3 bases lay outside the gene matches. CDR3 length: 14 amino acids. The germline gives CDR1 SEHNR, CDR2 FQNEAQ (reference sequence). CDR3 residues: CASSLGTGAAEAFF. Here the CDR3 DNA reads TGTGCCAGCAGCTTAGGGACAGGGGCGGCTGAAGCTTTCTTT.

J is TRBJ1-2 and V is TRBV5-1, with D perhaps matching TRBD1 (6 bases). Trimming removed 4 bases at V and 7 bases at J, with 17 bases between. Germline V lookup: CDR1 SGHRS, CDR2 YFSETQ. This CDR3 is built from 14 residues. CDR3 bases: TGCGCCAGCAGCGAACTGACAGGAATTAGTGGCTACACCTTC. The encoded protein is CASSELTGISGYTF.

J is TRBJ1-1 and V is TRBV5-1; the match to TRBD1 covers 7 bases. The germline CDR1 and CDR2 sequences are SGHRS and YFSETQ. This CDR3 has 16 residues. The V segment lost 0 bases and the J segment 0 bases; nucleotides outside the gene matches: 5. The CDR3 loop is CASSLGQGHMNTEAFF. CDR3 DNA sequence: TGCGCCAGCAGCTTGGGACAGGGACACATGAACACTGAAGCTTTCTTT.

The chain links TRBV4-3 to TRBJ1-2; 9 nucleotides match TRBD1. CDR1 LGHNA and CDR2 YSLEER come from the germline V gene. This CDR3 is built from 13 residues. J was trimmed by 10 bases and V by 3 bases; bases with no gene match: 6. The CDR3: CASSHRTGEDYTF. The CDR3 region has the DNA TGCGCCAGCAGCCACCGGACAGGGGAGGACTACACCTTC.

This clone was seen only once. The chain is built from TRBV9 and TRBJ1-2; 7 nucleotides agree with TRBD1. This CDR3 comprises 16 residues. Germline V lookup: CDR1 SGDLS, CDR2 YYNGEE. J lost 1 base, V lost 3 bases, and 9 bases had no gene match. The CDR3 loop reads CASSERQGPFNYGYTF. For the CDR3, the DNA is TGTGCCAGCAGCGAACGACAGGGACCCTTTAACTATGGCTACACCTTC. The complete variable domain, with remaining parts taken from reference TRBV9 and TRBJ1-2, reads DSGVTQTPKHLITATGQRVTLRCSPRSGDLSVYWYQQSLDQGLQFLIQYYNGEERAKGNILERFSAQQFPDLHSELNLSSLELGDSALYFCASSERQGPFNYGYTFGSGTRLTVV.

There are a few counts of this clone. The chain has TRBV30 and TRBJ2-7; possibly TRBD2 for D (6 bases). The length of the CDR3 is 13 residues. The V gene lost 0 bases and the J gene lost 7 bases, with 13 bases spanning the gap. Germline V gene sequence: CDR1 GTSNPN, CDR2 SVGIG (reference sequence). The DNA for the CDR3 is TGTGCCTGGAGTGTCTCCGGGGGTCGAGAGCAGTACTTC. This codes for CAWSVSGGREQYF.

The chain uses TRBV5-4 and TRBJ1-5; TRBD1 matches at 8 bases. CDR3 length: 16 residues. With V trimmed by 4 bases and J by 4 bases, 10 bases remained unmatched. Germline CDR1 reads SGHNT; CDR2 reads YYREEE (reference sequence). Here the CDR3 reads CASSQQGARSNQPQHF. The CDR3 nucleotides are TGTGCCAGCAGCCAGCAGGGGGCTCGTTCTAATCAGCCCCAGCATTTT.

This chain uses TRBV6-6 with TRBJ2-7, with 8 bases that match TRBD1. The germline V gene has CDR1 MNHNY and CDR2 SVGAGI (reference sequence). Losses at the gene ends were 0 bases for V and 2 bases for J; bases not matched to a gene: 3. The CDR3 length is 15 residues. The CDR3 here is CASSYSTGATYEQYF. DNA of the CDR3: TGTGCCAGCAGTTACTCGACAGGGGCCACCTACGAGCAGTACTTC.

The chain is built from TRBV11-2 and TRBJ2-3; D is possibly TRBD1 (6 bases). The CDR3 extends over 17 amino acids. Germline assignment: CDR1 SGHAT and CDR2 FQNNGV. Between the trimmed V and J ends, which lost 3 bases and 2 bases, there was a span of 18 bases. DNA of the CDR3: TGTGCCAGCAGCTTGACTGGGGGCCCCGGGCCCACAGATACGCAGTATTTT. It is translated as CASSLTGGPGPTDTQYF.

The chain employs TRBV19 and TRBJ2-2; 10 positions agree with TRBD1. The junction had 17 bases not matched to a gene; V was cut back by 10 bases and J by 0 bases. This CDR3 has 19 residues. Germline V gene sequence: CDR1 LNHDA, CDR2 SQIVND (reference sequence). The CDR3 DNA is TGTGCCACTACGGGACAGGGGTCTCTAGCGGGCGCGAACACCGGGGAGCTGTTTTTT. Its translation is CATTGQGSLAGANTGELFF.

The V and J genes are TRBV5-1 and TRBJ1-3; D remains ambiguous. Trimming pared 4 bases from V and 3 bases from J, leaving 8 bases between. Germline CDR1 SGHRS, CDR2 YFSETQ. The CDR3 runs to 13 residues. The CDR3 sequence: CASSETLGNTIYF. CDR3 coding DNA: TGCGCCAGCAGCGAGACACTTGGAAACACCATATATTTT. The whole variable domain, filled in from reference TRBV5-1 and TRBJ1-3, reads KAGVTQTPRYLIKTRGQQVTLSCSPISGHRSVSWYQQTPGQGLQFLFEYFSETQRNKGNFPGRFSGRQFSNSRSEMNVSTLELGDSALYLCASSETLGNTIYFGEGSWLTVV.

The genes are TRBV6-1 and TRBJ1-1; no firm D call. Between the trimmed V and J ends, which lost 4 bases and 3 bases, there was a span of 6 bases. The CDR3 is made up of 12 amino acids. Germline V gene lookup returns CDR1 MNHNS and CDR2 SASEGT. For the CDR3, the DNA is TGTGCCAGCAGTGTGGCCGACACTGAAGCTTTCTTT. This codes for CASSVADTEAFF.

The genes are TRBV27 and TRBJ1-6; tentatively, D is TRBD1 (6 bases). Per the germline V gene, CDR1 is MNHEY and CDR2 is SMNVEV (reference sequence). This CDR3 region has 15 residues. Trimming left V 5 bases short and J 9 bases short, with 17 bases between. DNA for the CDR3: TGTGCCAGCAGTCTACAGGGAAGGGGAATTTCACCCCTCCACTTT. Amino acids: CASSLQGRGISPLHF.

The chain has TRBV6-5 and TRBJ1-2, with 9 bases fitting TRBD1. The CDR3 is made up of 13 amino acids. V dropped 6 bases and J dropped 5; count of bases not matched to a gene: 4. Per the germline V gene, CDR1 is MNHEY and CDR2 is SVGAGI. Written as DNA, the CDR3 is TGTGCCAGCAGGGACAGGGGCCCTTATGGCTACACCTTC. Its translation is CASRDRGPYGYTF.

The chain couples TRBV29-1 to TRBJ1-2; TRBD1 agrees at 10 bases. Looked up from germline, CDR1 is SQVTM and CDR2 is ANQGSEA. The CDR3 runs 15 residues. V trimming: 6 bases; J trimming: 1 base; junction bases outside the gene matches: 8. CDR3 nucleotides: TGCAGCGTCACGACAGGGGGCGCCGGTAACTATGGCTACACCTTC. This gives the protein CSVTTGGAGNYGYTF.

The chain joins TRBV19 to TRBJ2-1; maybe TRBD2 (5 bases). Trimming took off 2 bases at V and 6 bases at J, with 17 bases between the two ends. CDR1 is LNHDA, CDR2 SQIVND, per germline (reference sequence). This CDR3 contains 16 residues. CDR3 bases: TGTGCCAGTAGTATACGGGCTAGCCAATCTTCCAATGAGCAGTTCTTC. It encodes CASSIRASQSSNEQFF.

The chain is built from TRBV6-1 and TRBJ1-2; D gene uncertain. With 0 bases removed from V and 3 bases from J, the gap between germline ends came to 11 bases. The CDR3 extends over 15 amino acids. Germline loops: CDR1 MNHNS, CDR2 SASEGT. The CDR3 sequence is CASSEAVGEHYGYTF. The CDR3 coding sequence is TGTGCCAGCAGTGAAGCGGTCGGGGAACACTATGGCTACACCTTC.